The clone carrying this T cell receptor beta chain was counted many times. Its antigen is as yet unknown. V lost 4 bases, J lost 4 bases, and 14 bases lay in between. CDR3 length: 13 amino acids. CDR1 is SQVTM and CDR2 is ANQGSEA in the germline V gene. This sample is part of a study of regulatory T cells in long-lasting Graves disease. According to the study, TCR beta libraries were built with iRepertoire HTBI primers and CDR3-region Arm-PCR. Via MiXCR, TCRdb re-called the multiplex PCR reads, giving one row per CDR3 protein. Counted here are roughly 360,000 distinct CDR3 sequences, approximately 23% occurring once; the ten biggest clones make up roughly a quarter. Study results and caveats: More public clonotypes were shared by persistent patients (2,741) than by new patients (about 970). Gene preferences differed: TRBV28, TRBJ1-2, TRBJ2-5 in persistent cases.

The time point is: persistent/refractory GD, antithyroid drugs over 5 years with positive TRAb. The TCR library used RNA extracted from PBMCs. The J gene is TRBJ2-7, the V gene TRBV29-1, with a tentative D call TRBD2 (6 bases). The sample here was peripheral blood mononuclear cells (PBMCs), taken when the disease was refractory, from a patient treated with antithyroid drugs. This receptor was identified in a woman aged 40 to 55 with Graves disease. The CDR3 DNA follows: TGCAGCGTTGCGGCCGGGGGTGGGTACGAGCAGTACTTC. Translated: CSVAAGGGYEQYF.